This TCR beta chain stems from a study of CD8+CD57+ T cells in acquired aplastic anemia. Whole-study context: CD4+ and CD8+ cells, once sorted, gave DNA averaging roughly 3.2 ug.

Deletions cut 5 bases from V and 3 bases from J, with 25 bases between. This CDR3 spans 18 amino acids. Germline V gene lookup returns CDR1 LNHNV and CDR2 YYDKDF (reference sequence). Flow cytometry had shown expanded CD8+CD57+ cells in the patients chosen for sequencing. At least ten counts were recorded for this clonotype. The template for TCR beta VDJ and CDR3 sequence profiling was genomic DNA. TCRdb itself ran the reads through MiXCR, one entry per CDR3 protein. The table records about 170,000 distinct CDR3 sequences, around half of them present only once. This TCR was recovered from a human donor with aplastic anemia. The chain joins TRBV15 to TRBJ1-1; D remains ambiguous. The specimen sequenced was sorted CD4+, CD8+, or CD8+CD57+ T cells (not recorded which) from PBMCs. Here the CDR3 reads CATSSRGKGIGRDTEAFF. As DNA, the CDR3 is TGTGCCACCAGCTCCCGAGGGAAGGGAATTGGCCGAGACACTGAAGCTTTCTTT.